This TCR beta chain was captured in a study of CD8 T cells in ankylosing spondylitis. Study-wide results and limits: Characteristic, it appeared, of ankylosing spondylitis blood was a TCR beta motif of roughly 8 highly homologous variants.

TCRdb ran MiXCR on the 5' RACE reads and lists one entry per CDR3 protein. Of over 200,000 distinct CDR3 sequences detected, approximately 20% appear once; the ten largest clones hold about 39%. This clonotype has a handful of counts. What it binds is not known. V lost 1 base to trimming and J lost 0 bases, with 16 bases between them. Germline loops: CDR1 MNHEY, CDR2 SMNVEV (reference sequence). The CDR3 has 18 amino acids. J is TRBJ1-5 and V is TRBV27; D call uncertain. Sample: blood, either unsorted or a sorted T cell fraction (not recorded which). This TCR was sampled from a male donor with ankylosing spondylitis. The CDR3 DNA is TGTGCCAGCAGTTTATTTTGGGCTCCGGCAGATAGCAATCAGCCCCAGCATTTT. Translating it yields CASSLFWAPADSNQPQHF.